This record looks at one TCR beta chain sequence and its context. Germline CDR1 MNHEY, CDR2 SVGAGI. This CDR3 has 14 amino acids. V shed 6 bases, J shed 2 bases, and the junction held 1 base outside the gene matches. Sequencing was performed with immunoSEQ multiplex PCR; in TCRdb, only in-frame clones are kept and a portion is missing. Of 250,000 or so clones listed, more than 75% are singletons. This entry belongs to a study of blood T cell repertoires in COVID-19. Whole-study context: Acute-phase and convalescent COVID-19 samples originated in the United States, Italy and Spain. T cells, B-cell-depleted T cells, or PBMCs provided the cDNA or gDNA that served as material.

The receptor was isolated from a woman aged 45-65 years who had been exposed to COVID-19. The chain joins TRBV6-5 to TRBJ1-3; 10 nucleotides line up with TRBD1. The sample taken for sequencing was PBMCs or T cells enriched from blood (not recorded which). The CDR3 DNA is TGTGCCAGCAGGGGGACAGGGGCTGGAAACACCATATATTTT. As protein: CASRGTGAGNTIYF.